Listed here are 8 T cell receptor beta chains from one sample, sequenced in a study of Ad26.COV2.S vaccination and SARS-CoV-2 variants. The data were produced by immunoSEQ multiplex PCR, yet TCRdb's version contains in-frame clones alone and is incomplete. The sample gives about 390,000 clones, around nine tenths of which show up once; under 3.5% is in the top ten. The treatment here: about 20 received Ad26.COV2.S at low or high dose, single or two shots; about 5 received placebo; per-sample allocation not given. The samples date from day 63 after the first vaccine or placebo injection. Here the sequenced sample was peripheral blood, taken in a trial of Ad26.COV2.S vaccine versus placebo. These receptors were collected from a person aged 18 to 59 who received the Ad26.COV2.S COVID-19 vaccine or a placebo.

The rearrangement uses TRBV7-2 and TRBJ1-1, with 7 positions matching TRBD1. V was pared by 5 bases and J by 5 bases, with 11 bases of the junction left unmatched. There are 15 residues in the CDR3. Germline CDR1 and CDR2: SGHTA and FQGNSA. The CDR3 nucleotides read TGTGCCAGCAGCCCCAGCGAGACAGGGCCTACTGAAGCTTTCTTT. It codes for CASSPSETGPTEAFF.

The chain links TRBV20-1 to TRBJ2-2; D gene uncertain. Trimming took off 5 bases at V and 2 bases at J, with 9 bases between the two ends. The germline CDR1 and CDR2 sequences are DFQATT and SNEGSKA (reference sequence). This CDR3 is built from 13 residues. CDR3 coding DNA: TGCAGTGCTCGTGGCAGAAACACCGGGGAGCTGTTTTTT. Translated, it gives CSARGRNTGELFF.

This chain joins TRBV13 and TRBJ2-2; possibly TRBD1 for D (5 bases). V was pared by 5 bases and J by 1 base, with 14 bases between. Per the germline V gene, CDR1 is PRHDT and CDR2 is FYEKMQ (reference sequence). CDR3 length: 16 amino acids. CDR3 DNA: TGTGCCAGCAGCATACGTACAGGCTTGAACACCGGGGAGCTGTTTTTT. Its translation: CASSIRTGLNTGELFF.

The chain couples TRBV19 to TRBJ2-2; 11 nucleotides line up with TRBD2. The CDR3 is 16 residues long. Germline CDR1 is LNHDA and CDR2 is SQIVND (reference sequence). The V gene end was trimmed by 6 bases and the J gene end by 4 bases; junction bases not matched to a gene: 7. The CDR3 coding sequence is TGTGCCAGTAGGTCGGGGACTAGCGGCCTCACCGGGGAGCTGTTTTTT. Translating it yields CASRSGTSGLTGELFF.

CDR3 residues: CSVRGRTGNTEAFF. As DNA, the CDR3 is TGCAGCGTTCGGGGAAGGACAGGGAACACTGAAGCTTTCTTT. The chain joins TRBV29-1 to TRBJ1-1; 7 bases fit TRBD1. V was clipped by 5 bases and J by 1 base; unmatched bases: 7. Per the germline V gene, CDR1 is SQVTM and CDR2 is ANQGSEA. The CDR3 is made up of 14 amino acids.

The J gene is TRBJ1-4, the V gene TRBV5-1; possibly TRBD1 for D (5 bases). V was clipped by 0 bases and J by 7 bases, with 13 bases between them. Germline V lookup: CDR1 SGHRS, CDR2 YFSETQ. This CDR3 is 15 amino acids long. This CDR3 reads CASSLAEGQGEKLFF. The CDR3 coding sequence is TGCGCCAGCAGCTTGGCCGAGGGGCAGGGTGAAAAACTGTTTTTT.

This chain connects TRBV6-5 to TRBJ2-7; 8 bases match TRBD1. The CDR3 spans 14 residues. V dropped 2 bases and J dropped 3; count of bases not matched to a gene: 3. The germline gives CDR1 MNHEY, CDR2 SVGAGI. The CDR3 DNA is TGTGCCAGCAGTTACAGGACAGGGATCTACGAGCAGTACTTC. It codes for CASSYRTGIYEQYF.

The chain combines TRBV9 with TRBJ2-3, with D uncertain. Trimming took 5 bases from V and 6 from J, leaving 16 bases between them. CDR1 and CDR2 (germline): SGDLS, YYNGEE. This CDR3 is 14 amino acids long. CDR3 in amino acids: CASSYMTDGDTQYF. In DNA, the CDR3 is TGTGCCAGCAGTTATATGACGGATGGGGATACGCAGTATTTT.